This is a list of T cell receptor beta chains from one sample in a study of cytomegalovirus exposure and HLA in healthy donors. Measured with immunoSEQ multiplex PCR; TCRdb has only the in-frame clones, and not every one. The sample holds about 37,000 clones; around 74% are singletons and the top ten take approximately 6.3%. Sequenced: PBMCs. The source of these receptors is a young man in good health and CMV-seronegative. CDR3s include the opening cysteine and the closing phenylalanine or tryptophan. D genes are given only for firm matches. Only some rows state a clone size, as once, few, many or a class for expanded clones.

>14|TRBJ1-2|.|TRBD1|TRBV12-5
TGTGCTAGTGGTTTGGCAGGGGGTAACTATGGCTACACCTTC
CASGLAGGNYGYTF
>15|TRBJ1-6|few|TRBD1|TRBV6-5
TGTGCCAGCAGTTACTCCGACAGGGGAGATTCACCCCTCCACTTT
CASSYSDRGDSPLHF
>15|TRBJ2-7|.|TRBD1|TRBV14
TGTGCCAGCAGCCAAGAAAGTATCAGGGGGCAGGTGCAGTACTTC
CASSQESIRGQVQYF
>16|TRBJ2-1|.|TRBD2|TRBV5-1
TGCGCCAGCAGCTTGACTAGCGGGAGAGTCTACAATGAGCAGTTCTTC
CASSLTSGRVYNEQFF
>13|TRBJ1-2|.|.|TRBV14
TGTGCCAGCAGCCAAGGCGGGCTCTATGGCTACACCTTC
CASSQGGLYGYTF
>12|TRBJ2-7|.|.|TRBV14
TGTGCCAGCAGCCAAGGGTACTACGAGCAGTACTTC
CASSQGYYEQYF
>17|TRBJ1-2|.|.|TRBV5-8
TGTGCCAGCAGCTATGATCTGGACGCAGGAGGATACTATGGCTACACCTTC
CASSYDLDAGGYYGYTF
>15|TRBJ1-4|.|TRBD1|TRBV4-1
TGCGCCAGCAGCCAAGACGACAGGGTTGGGGAAAAACTGTTTTTT
CASSQDDRVGEKLFF
>11|TRBJ2-5|.|.|TRBV6-1
TGTGCCAGCAGCTACCAAGAGACCCAGTACTTC
CASSYQETQYF
>14|TRBJ1-2|.|TRBD1|TRBV28
TGTGCCAGCAGTTTAGACAGGGGAATAGGAGGCTACACCTTC
CASSLDRGIGGYTF
>18|TRBJ2-7|.|.|TRBV21-1
TGTGCCAGCAGCAAAGGTTTCAGGGGGCAAAGCATCTTCTACGAGCAGTACTTC
CASSKGFRGQSIFYEQYF
>15|TRBJ2-3|.|TRBD2|TRBV5-1
TGCGCCAGCAGCTTGACTAGCGGGGTCTCACAAGGGCAGTATTTT
CASSLTSGVSQGQYF
>14|TRBJ2-3|few|TRBD2|TRBV9
TGTGCCAGCAGCGCCCGACTAGCTTCAGATACGCAGTATTTT
CASSARLASDTQYF
>15|TRBJ2-3|.|.|TRBV5-1
TGCGCCAGCAGCTCGACGAGGGAGTCGAGAGATACGCAGTATTTT
CASSSTRESRDTQYF
>14|TRBJ1-1|.|.|TRBV27
TGTGCCAGCAGTTTCAGGCAATGGAACACTGAAGCTTTCTTT
CASSFRQWNTEAFF
>13|TRBJ1-4|.|.|TRBV7-6
TGTGCCAGCAGCTTTAGCCGTAATGAAAAACTGTTTTTT
CASSFSRNEKLFF
>16|TRBJ2-5|.|.|TRBV28
TGTGCCAGCAGTTCGGCGATACAGAGCCTCCAAGAGACCCAGTACTTC
CASSSAIQSLQETQYF
>15|TRBJ2-1|.|TRBD1|TRBV5-1
TGCGCCAGCAGCTTAACAGGGGATACCTACAATGAGCAGTTCTTC
CASSLTGDTYNEQFF
>16|TRBJ2-7|.|.|TRBV28
TGTGCCAGCAGTTCTCAGGGGGAGCGGGCTACCTACGAGCAGTACTTC
CASSSQGERATYEQYF
>14|TRBJ2-7|.|.|TRBV11-1
TGTGCCAGCAGCTTCTCCGGGGGAACCTACGAGCAGTACTTC
CASSFSGGTYEQYF
>15|TRBJ2-3|.|.|TRBV5-1
TGCGCCACCAGTGAAGGGAGTAGGGGCACAGATACGCAGTATTTT
CATSEGSRGTDTQYF
>14|TRBJ2-1|once|TRBD2|TRBV9
TGTGCCAGCAGCGCGAGCGGGGGGGTCAATGAGCAGTTCTTC
CASSASGGVNEQFF
>15|TRBJ2-1|.|.|TRBV18
TGTGCCAGCTCACCGGGGCAGGGCTCCTACAATGAGCAGTTCTTC
CASSPGQGSYNEQFF
>14|TRBJ1-6|.|.|TRBV9
TGTGCCAGCAGCTGGAGAGATGATAATTCACCCCTCCACTTT
CASSWRDDNSPLHF
>14|TRBJ1-1|few|TRBD1|TRBV5-4
TGTGCCAGCCTAAGAGACAGGGGTTCGACTGAAGCTTTCTTT
CASLRDRGSTEAFF
>18|TRBJ2-1|.|TRBD2|TRBV15
TGTGCCACCAGCAGAGAATGGGCTAGCGGGGGGCAGAGATATGAGCAGTTCTTC
CATSREWASGGQRYEQFF
>14|TRBJ1-2|once|TRBD1|TRBV2
TGTGCCAGCAGTGGACAGGGGGTGGACTATGGCTACACCTTC
CASSGQGVDYGYTF
>13|TRBJ2-7|.|TRBD1|TRBV6-1
TGTGCCAGCAGCCGGGACAGGGTGTACGAGCAGTACTTC
CASSRDRVYEQYF
>15|TRBJ2-7|few|TRBD1|TRBV4-2
TGTGCCAGCAGCCATACGACAGGGGGGTCCTACGAGCAGTACTTC
CASSHTTGGSYEQYF
>13|TRBJ1-1|few|.|TRBV7-9
TGTGCCAGCAGCTTACAGGGAGGAACTGAAGCTTTCTTT
CASSLQGGTEAFF
>15|TRBJ2-5|few|.|TRBV6-5
TGTGCCAGCAGTTCCACTACCTCCACTTGGGAGACCCAGTACTTC
CASSSTTSTWETQYF
>15|TRBJ1-5|.|TRBD1|TRBV28
TGTGCCAGCAGTTTGGGGACAGGTAGCAATCAGCCCCAGCATTTT
CASSLGTGSNQPQHF
>13|TRBJ2-2|once|TRBD1|TRBV15
TGTGCCACCTGGACAGGCTACACCGGGGAGCTGTTTTTT
CATWTGYTGELFF
>14|TRBJ1-5|.|.|TRBV19
TGTGCCAGTGCCCTACAGGGAGGCAATCAGCCCCAGCATTTT
CASALQGGNQPQHF
>14|TRBJ1-6|few|.|TRBV2
TGTGCCAGCAGTTTAGACAGCTATAATTCACCCCTCCACTTT
CASSLDSYNSPLHF
>16|TRBJ1-5|large|.|TRBV4-1
TGCGCCAGCAGCCCCAGAGAGGGGGTGGGCAATCAGCCCCAGCATTTT
CASSPREGVGNQPQHF
>15|TRBJ2-3|.|TRBD1|TRBV5-1
TGCGCCAGCAGCTTGGGGGGGACAGGAGGCGATACGCAGTATTTT
CASSLGGTGGDTQYF
>17|TRBJ2-5|.|TRBD1|TRBV5-4
TGTGCCAGCAGCTTCTCCACCGGGACAGGGTTTCGGGAGACCCAGTACTTC
CASSFSTGTGFRETQYF